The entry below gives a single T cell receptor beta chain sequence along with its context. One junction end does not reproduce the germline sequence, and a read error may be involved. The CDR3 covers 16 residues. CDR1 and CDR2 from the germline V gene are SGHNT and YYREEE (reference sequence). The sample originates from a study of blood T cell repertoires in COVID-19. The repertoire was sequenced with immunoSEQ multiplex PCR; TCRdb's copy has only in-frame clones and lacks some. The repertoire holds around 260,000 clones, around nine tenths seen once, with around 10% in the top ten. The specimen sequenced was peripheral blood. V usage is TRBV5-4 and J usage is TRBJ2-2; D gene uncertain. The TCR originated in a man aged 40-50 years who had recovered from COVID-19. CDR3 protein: CANSFSQHRVTGELFF. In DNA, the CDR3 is TGTGCCAACAGCTTTTCCCAACACCGGGTCACCGGGGAGCTGTTTTTT.